This TCR beta chain was recovered during a study of low-dose radiotherapy and immunotherapy resistance in tumors. This clonotype occurred many times. The CDR3 spans 14 residues. Germline assignment: CDR1 MDHEN and CDR2 SYDVKM. J lost 5 bases, V lost 6 bases, and 4 bases had no gene match. Regarding time point: before trial treatment. With TRAV- and TRBV-specific primers, first-strand cDNA was made, covering the alpha and beta chains. A constant-region primer paired with the V-primer adapter amplified TCRs over about 20 PCR cycles. Each CDR3 protein gets one entry after TCRdb re-called the reads with MiXCR. The sample shows 100,000 or so distinct CDR3 sequences, 9% to 9.5% of them seen only once.

The gene calls are TRBV28 and TRBJ1-5, with 10 bases that match TRBD1. This TCR derives from a male donor with prostate cancer. Source: PBMCs, taken before treatment. This CDR3 is CASSPGTGDQPQHF. The DNA for the CDR3 is TGTGCCAGCAGCCCCGGGACAGGGGATCAGCCCCAGCATTTT.